This is a list of T cell receptor beta chains from one sample in a study of blood T cell repertoires in COVID-19. Here immunoSEQ multiplex PCR was the method, and the copy in TCRdb shows in-frame clones only, minus some. Among 100,000 to 110,000 clones, 80% were seen once, and the ten largest hold roughly 29%. Sequencing was performed on peripheral blood. The receptor set was obtained from a man between 65 and 85 years old with active or convalescent COVID-19. Each CDR3 is given with its conserved first and last residue. A D gene is named only where the DNA matches it firmly. Not every row has a clone size; where given, it reads once, few, many or a size class.

TRBV19,TRBJ1-5,NA,TRBD1,TGTGCCAGTAGTTATGACAGGGGGTTCAATCAGCCCCAGCATTTT,CASSYDRGFNQPQHF
TRBV30,TRBJ2-2,NA,NA,TGTGCCTGGAGTGTATTCGGGGGTTCCGTCGGGGAGCTGTTTTTT,CAWSVFGGSVGELFF
TRBV4-3,TRBJ2-5,NA,NA,TGCGCCAGCAGCCAAGATCAGGAGGTCGGGTTAACCCAGTACTTC,CASSQDQEVGLTQYF
TRBV27,TRBJ1-6,NA,NA,TGTGCCAGCAGTCTTGCAGGGGTATGGCATTCACCCCTCCACTTT,CASSLAGVWHSPLHF
TRBV5-1,TRBJ2-1,NA,NA,TGCGCCAGCAGCCCAGTGACGGGAGGTCCCAAACAGGGGCAGTTCTTC,CASSPVTGGPKQGQFF
TRBV28,TRBJ2-2,NA,NA,TGTGCCAGCAGTACTAGGCCCAGCACCGGGGAGCTGTTTTTT,CASSTRPSTGELFF
TRBV7-9,TRBJ2-5,NA,TRBD1,TGTGCCAGCAGCTTAAACAGGGGTGGAGAGACCCAGTACTTC,CASSLNRGGETQYF
TRBV6-6,TRBJ1-2,NA,NA,TGTGCCAGCAGTTACTCTATTAACTGGGGCGCGGGGGGCTACACCTTC,CASSYSINWGAGGYTF
TRBV30,TRBJ1-2,NA,NA,TGTGCCTGGAGGACTACTCTACGTAATAACTATGGCTACACCTTC,CAWRTTLRNNYGYTF
TRBV7-9,TRBJ2-1,NA,TRBD2,TGTGCCAGCAGCTTAGCGGCGGGAGTCACCTACAATGAGCAGTTCTTC,CASSLAAGVTYNEQFF
TRBV7-9,TRBJ2-5,NA,NA,TGTGCCAGCAGCTTGGGGCGGACCCAGTACTTC,CASSLGRTQYF
TRBV7-2,TRBJ2-7,NA,TRBD2,TGTGCCATTCGGGCGGGAGGCTACGAGCAGTACTTC,CAIRAGGYEQYF
TRBV5-6,TRBJ2-7,NA,NA,TGTGCCAGCAGCTTGACGAGGGGAGGCGAGCAGTACTTC,CASSLTRGGEQYF
TRBV4-1,TRBJ1-4,NA,NA,TGCGCCAGCAGCCAAGATAGAGTTACTAATGAAAAACTGTTTTTT,CASSQDRVTNEKLFF
TRBV19,TRBJ1-5,NA,NA,TGTGCCAGTACCAATACGGGGTATAATCAGCCCCAGCATTTT,CASTNTGYNQPQHF
TRBV6-2/TRBV6-3,TRBJ1-5,NA,TRBD1,TGTGCCAGCAGTCATCGCCGGGACAGTTATCAGCCCCAGCATTTT,CASSHRRDSYQPQHF
TRBV7-9,TRBJ1-2,NA,TRBD1,TGTGCCAGCAGCCTACAGGGGGCCGCGGGCTACACCTTC,CASSLQGAAGYTF
TRBV13,TRBJ2-5,NA,TRBD2,TGTGCCAGCAGCCAGGGACTAGCGGGAGTGGGAGAGACCCAGTACTTC,CASSQGLAGVGETQYF
TRBV3-1/TRBV3-2,TRBJ1-1,NA,NA,TGTGCCAGCAGCCAATGGGGAGGGGACACTGAAGCTTTCTTT,CASSQWGGDTEAFF
TRBV12-5,TRBJ2-3,few,TRBD2,TGTGCTAGTGGTTTGGTCTCGGGGGGTACGCAGTATTTT,CASGLVSGGTQYF
TRBV18,TRBJ1-5,NA,NA,TGTGCCAGCTCACCTCAGGCTGGTAGACGTCAGCCCCAGCATTTT,CASSPQAGRRQPQHF
TRBV6-5,TRBJ2-7,NA,NA,TGTGCCAGCAGTTACACCCAGTCCTCCTACGAGCAGTACTTC,CASSYTQSSYEQYF
TRBV3-1/TRBV3-2,TRBJ2-4,NA,NA,TGTGCCAGCAGCCAGCGCGGGACTTGGAATCGGGGCAAAAACATTCAGTACTTC,CASSQRGTWNRGKNIQYF
TRBV11-3,TRBJ2-1,NA,NA,TGTGCCAGCAGCTTAGATGGAGGGTCAATAAATGGGCAGTTCTTC,CASSLDGGSINGQFF
TRBV11-2,TRBJ2-1,NA,NA,TGTGCCAGCAGCTTATCTGGGCAGACCTACAATGAGCAGTTCTTC,CASSLSGQTYNEQFF
TRBV7-3,TRBJ2-1,NA,NA,TGTGCCAGCAGCTTAGATGACCGGGGGGCTTACTACAATGAGCAGTTCTTC,CASSLDDRGAYYNEQFF
TRBV6-2/TRBV6-3,TRBJ2-3,NA,TRBD2,TGTGCCAGCAGTCGGTCTAGCGGGACAAAGTATTTT,CASSRSSGTKYF
TRBV29-1,TRBJ1-2,NA,NA,TGCAGCGTTGAAGGTGGAGGTTTAGGCTACACCTTC,CSVEGGGLGYTF
TRBV5-5,TRBJ2-3,NA,TRBD1,TGTGCCAGCAGCTTGACAGGGGAGAGGTCGTATTTT,CASSLTGERSYF
TRBV19,TRBJ2-3,NA,TRBD2,TGTGCCAGTAGTATCGGTGGAGTGGCGGGAGGGTCTGTAGATACGCAGTATTTT,CASSIGGVAGGSVDTQYF
TRBV5-1,TRBJ1-2,NA,TRBD1,TGCGCCAGCAGCTTGGATCCGGGACAGGGGGAGTATGGCTACACCTTC,CASSLDPGQGEYGYTF
TRBV6-2/TRBV6-3,TRBJ2-1,NA,NA,TGTGCCAGCAGTTACGGGCAGGGAAGCAATGAGCAGTTCTTC,CASSYGQGSNEQFF
TRBV19,TRBJ1-2,NA,TRBD1,TGTGCCAGTAGTATAGCTGGGACAGGGATGCTCTCCGACTATGGCTACACCTTC,CASSIAGTGMLSDYGYTF
TRBV19,TRBJ1-1,NA,TRBD1,TGTGCCAGTAGTGGGGGACAGGGGATGAACACTGAAGCTTTCTTT,CASSGGQGMNTEAFF
TRBV19,TRBJ1-1,once,TRBD1,TGTGCCACCCTGACAGGGCGGAACACTGAAGCTTTCTTT,CATLTGRNTEAFF
TRBV24-1,TRBJ2-6,NA,NA,TGTGCCACCAGTGACGGTCGGGGGGCCAACGTCCTGACTTTC,CATSDGRGANVLTF
TRBV2,TRBJ2-2,NA,TRBD2,TGTGCCAGCAGTCCCCTAGCGGCGAACACCGGGGAGCTGTTTTTT,CASSPLAANTGELFF
TRBV6-4,TRBJ2-3,NA,NA,TGTGCCAGCAGCGCCTTGTTTGGGGGGGCCGCAGATACGCAGTATTTT,CASSALFGGAADTQYF
TRBV19,TRBJ1-6,once,TRBD1,TGTGCCAGTAGTACGGGGACAGGGGGATCACCCCTCCACTTT,CASSTGTGGSPLHF
TRBV5-1,TRBJ2-3,NA,NA,TGCGCCAGCAGCTTGGATGGCAAGAGCACAGATACGCAGTATTTT,CASSLDGKSTDTQYF
TRBV5-1,TRBJ1-2,NA,TRBD1,TGCGCCAGCAGCTTGGGGACAGGGGGCGGCTACACCTTC,CASSLGTGGGYTF
TRBV11-2,TRBJ2-3,NA,TRBD2,TGTGCCAGCAGCTCACCGGGACTAGCGGGGGGCGGGGTAGATACGCAGTATTTT,CASSSPGLAGGGVDTQYF
TRBV10-3,TRBJ1-3,NA,TRBD1,TGTGCCATCAGTACGTCGGACAGGGGGCGCGGGAACACCATATATTTT,CAISTSDRGRGNTIYF
TRBV5-1,TRBJ1-6,NA,TRBD1,TGCGCCAGCAGCGGACAGGGGGTCGGAAATTCACCCCTCCACTTT,CASSGQGVGNSPLHF
TRBV4-1,TRBJ1-4,few,NA,TGCGCCAGCAGCCAAGACCGGGACTGGGAGGAGGAAAAACTGTTTTTT,CASSQDRDWEEEKLFF
TRBV7-9,TRBJ2-5,few,TRBD2,TGTGCCAGCAGCTCGGGACTAGCGGACAGAGAGACCCAGTACTTC,CASSSGLADRETQYF
TRBV6-1,TRBJ2-6,once,NA,TGTGCCAGCAGTGCGCAGAACCCGACAGGAGTTTCATCTGGGGCCAACGTCCTGACTTTC,CASSAQNPTGVSSGANVLTF
TRBV9,TRBJ2-1,NA,TRBD2,TGTGCCAGCAGCGTAGACGGGGGGGCGACTCGTGAGCAGTTCTTC,CASSVDGGATREQFF
TRBV5-5,TRBJ1-3,NA,TRBD1,TGTGCCAGCAGCTCGGGGACAGGTAGATCTGGAAACACCATATATTTT,CASSSGTGRSGNTIYF
TRBV28,TRBJ2-1,NA,TRBD2,TGTGCCAGCAGTTTAATGGGTCTAGCGGGGGACAATGAGCAGTTCTTC,CASSLMGLAGDNEQFF
TRBV15,TRBJ2-2,few,TRBD2,TGTGCCACCAGCATCCTAGCGGTGAACACCGGGGAGCTGTTTTTT,CATSILAVNTGELFF
TRBV5-6,TRBJ1-5,NA,TRBD1,TGTGCCAGCAGCTTCGAGGGGGCGGGCAATCAGCCCCAGCATTTT,CASSFEGAGNQPQHF
TRBV12-3/TRBV12-4,TRBJ1-2,NA,NA,TGTGCCAGCAGTTTCCGCAGTCGAGGCTACACCTTC,CASSFRSRGYTF
TRBV7-9,TRBJ1-2,NA,TRBD1,TGTGCCAGCAGCTTAGAATGGCGGCAGGGGGCCGGCTACACCTTC,CASSLEWRQGAGYTF
TRBV19,TRBJ1-5,NA,NA,TGTGCCAGTAGTATTCTACAGGGACATAGCAATCAGCCCCAGCATTTT,CASSILQGHSNQPQHF